This TCR beta chain was retrieved from a study of T-cell reconstitution after alpha-beta-depleted transplantation in children. The sample holds many counts of this clonotype. The TCRbeta library incorporated unique molecular identifiers. TCRdb re-analysed the PCR reads in MiXCR, keeping a single row per CDR3 protein. This sample carries about 580,000 distinct CDR3 sequences, more than 20% of them seen once, and the ten largest clones take approximately 14%. Germline V gene data show CDR1 as DFQATT and CDR2 as SNEGSKA (reference sequence). This CDR3 is 14 amino acids long. Trimming stripped 2 bases from V and 3 bases from J, with 11 bases between.

Here the sequenced sample was PBMCs, mostly from graft donor cells, taken 360 days after TCRalphabeta/CD19-depleted stem cell transplant. This chain links TRBV20-1 with TRBJ1-5; tentative D call: TRBD1 (5 bases). The clonotype originates from a boy in the first two years of life who had a stem cell transplant for acute myeloid leukemia, so the T cells may come from the graft donor. The DNA of the CDR3 is TGCAGTGCTAGATGGGGGTTTACCAATCAGCCCCAGCATTTT. This sequence encodes CSARWGFTNQPQHF.